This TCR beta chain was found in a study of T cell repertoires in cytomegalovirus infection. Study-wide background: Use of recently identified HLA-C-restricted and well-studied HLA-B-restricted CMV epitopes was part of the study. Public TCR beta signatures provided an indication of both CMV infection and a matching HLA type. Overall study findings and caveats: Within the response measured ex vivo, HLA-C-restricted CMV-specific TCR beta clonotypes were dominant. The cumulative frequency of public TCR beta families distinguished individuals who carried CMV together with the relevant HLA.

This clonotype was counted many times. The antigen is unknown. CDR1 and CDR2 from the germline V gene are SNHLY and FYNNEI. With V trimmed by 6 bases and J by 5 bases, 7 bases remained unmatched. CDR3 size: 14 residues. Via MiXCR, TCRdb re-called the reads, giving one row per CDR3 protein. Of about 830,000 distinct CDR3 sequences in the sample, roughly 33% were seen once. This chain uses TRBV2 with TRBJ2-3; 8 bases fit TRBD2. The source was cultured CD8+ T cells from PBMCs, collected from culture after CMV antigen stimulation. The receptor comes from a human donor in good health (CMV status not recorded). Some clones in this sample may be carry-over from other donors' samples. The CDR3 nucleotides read TGTGCCAGCAGGGACGGGGGGGCCAGAGATACGCAGTATTTT. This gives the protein CASRDGGARDTQYF.